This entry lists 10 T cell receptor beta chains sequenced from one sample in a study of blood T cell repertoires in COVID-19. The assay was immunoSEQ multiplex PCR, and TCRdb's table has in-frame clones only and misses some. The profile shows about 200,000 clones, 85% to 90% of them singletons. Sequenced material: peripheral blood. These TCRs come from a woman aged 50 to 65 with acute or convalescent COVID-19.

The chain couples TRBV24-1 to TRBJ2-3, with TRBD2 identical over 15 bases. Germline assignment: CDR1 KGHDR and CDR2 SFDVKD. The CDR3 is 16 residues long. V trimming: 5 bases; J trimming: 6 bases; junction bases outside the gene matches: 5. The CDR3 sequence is CATSGTSGGAGDTQYF. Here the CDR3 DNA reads TGTGCCACCAGTGGGACTAGCGGGGGGGCTGGGGATACGCAGTATTTT.

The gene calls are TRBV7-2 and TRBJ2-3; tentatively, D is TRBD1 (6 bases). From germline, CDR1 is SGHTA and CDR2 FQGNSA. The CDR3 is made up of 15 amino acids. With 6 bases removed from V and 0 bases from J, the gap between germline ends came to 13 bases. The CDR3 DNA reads TGTGCCAGCAGTCCTTCGGGACATAGCACAGATACGCAGTATTTT. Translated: CASSPSGHSTDTQYF.

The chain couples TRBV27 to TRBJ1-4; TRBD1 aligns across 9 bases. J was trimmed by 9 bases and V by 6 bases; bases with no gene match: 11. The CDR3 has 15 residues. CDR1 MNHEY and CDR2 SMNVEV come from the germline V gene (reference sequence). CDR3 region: CASRGAGQGEKKLFF. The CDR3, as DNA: TGTGCCAGCAGGGGAGCGGGACAGGGAGAGAAAAAACTGTTTTTT.

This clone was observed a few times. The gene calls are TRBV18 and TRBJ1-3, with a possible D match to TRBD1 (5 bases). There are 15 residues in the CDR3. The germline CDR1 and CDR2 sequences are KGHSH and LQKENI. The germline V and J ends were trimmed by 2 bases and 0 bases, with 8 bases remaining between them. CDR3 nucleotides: TGTGCCAGCTCACCAGGGGCCTCCTCTGGAAACACCATATATTTT. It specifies CASSPGASSGNTIYF.

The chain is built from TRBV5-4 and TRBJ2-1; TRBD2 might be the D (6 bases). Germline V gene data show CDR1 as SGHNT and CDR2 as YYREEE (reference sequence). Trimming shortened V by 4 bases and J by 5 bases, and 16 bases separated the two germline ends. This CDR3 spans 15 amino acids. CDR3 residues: CASSLGGASDNEQFF. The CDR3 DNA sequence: TGTGCCAGCAGCCTCGGAGGTGCTAGCGACAATGAGCAGTTCTTC.

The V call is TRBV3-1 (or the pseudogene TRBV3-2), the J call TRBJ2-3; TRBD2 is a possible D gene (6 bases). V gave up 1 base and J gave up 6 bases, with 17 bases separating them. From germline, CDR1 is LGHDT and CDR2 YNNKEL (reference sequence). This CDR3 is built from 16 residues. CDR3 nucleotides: TGTGCCAGCAGCCAAGCCCTGGCGGGACCCCCGGATACGCAGTATTTT. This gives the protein CASSQALAGPPDTQYF.

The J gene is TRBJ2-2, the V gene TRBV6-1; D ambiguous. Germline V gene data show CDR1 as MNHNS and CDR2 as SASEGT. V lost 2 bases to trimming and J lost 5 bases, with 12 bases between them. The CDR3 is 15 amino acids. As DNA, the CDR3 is TGTGCCAGCAGTGAATTACTCGCTCCGACCGGGGAGCTGTTTTTT. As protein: CASSELLAPTGELFF.

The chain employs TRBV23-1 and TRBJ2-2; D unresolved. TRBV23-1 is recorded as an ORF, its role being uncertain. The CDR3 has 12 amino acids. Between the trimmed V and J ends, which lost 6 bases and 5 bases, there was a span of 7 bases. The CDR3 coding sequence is TGCGCCAGCAGGGTGCGGACCGGGGAGCTGTTTTTT. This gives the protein CASRVRTGELFF.

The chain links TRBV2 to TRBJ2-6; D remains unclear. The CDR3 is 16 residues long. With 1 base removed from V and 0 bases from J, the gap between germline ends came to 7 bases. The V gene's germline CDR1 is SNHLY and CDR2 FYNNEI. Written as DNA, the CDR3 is TGTGCCAGCAGTGAAGGGCAGATCTCTGGGGCCAACGTCCTGACTTTC. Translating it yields CASSEGQISGANVLTF.

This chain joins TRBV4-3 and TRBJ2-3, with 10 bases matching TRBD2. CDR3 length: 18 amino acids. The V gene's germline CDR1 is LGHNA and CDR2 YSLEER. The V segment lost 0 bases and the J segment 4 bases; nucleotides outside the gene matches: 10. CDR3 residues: CASSQDRASGGPADTQYF. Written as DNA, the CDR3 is TGCGCCAGCAGCCAAGACCGGGCTAGCGGGGGCCCCGCAGATACGCAGTATTTT.